One sample yielded the 26 T cell receptor beta chains listed below, sequenced in a study of blood T cell repertoires in COVID-19. The table came from immunoSEQ multiplex PCR; TCRdb's copy has only in-frame clones and leaves some out. The sample records 170,000 or so clones, roughly 89% being singletons. Material for sequencing was peripheral blood. The origin of the receptors is a young woman who had recovered from COVID-19.

The chain recombines TRBV29-1 with TRBJ1-4; 10 bases align to TRBD1. Trimming removed 7 bases from V and 3 bases from J; junction bases left unmatched: 2. Germline V gene lookup returns CDR1 SQVTM and CDR2 ANQGSEA. The CDR3 runs 13 residues. This CDR3 is CSAGTGANEKLFF. The CDR3 DNA reads as TGCAGCGCCGGGACAGGGGCTAATGAAAAACTGTTTTTT.

The chain employs TRBV5-1 and TRBJ2-7; no definite D call. The V gene's germline CDR1 is SGHRS and CDR2 YFSETQ. V shed 0 bases and J shed 2 bases, with 9 bases lying between them. The CDR3 covers 14 residues. The CDR3 nucleotides are TGCGCCAGCAGCTTGGTGTCAGGCACCTACGAGCAGTACTTC. Its translation is CASSLVSGTYEQYF.

This chain uses TRBV10-3 with TRBJ2-5; TRBD2 is a possible D gene (6 bases). CDR3 size: 14 residues. The V and J ends lost 6 bases and 7 bases respectively, with 18 bases between them. CDR1 is ENHRY, CDR2 SYGVKD, per germline. CDR3 DNA sequence: TGTGCCATCAGGCCGGGCCCCGGGAGTGGGACCCAGTACTTC. Translated, it gives CAIRPGPGSGTQYF.

The rearrangement uses TRBV5-1 and TRBJ1-2, with 10 bases matching TRBD1. Germline V gene sequence: CDR1 SGHRS, CDR2 YFSETQ. V trimming: 4 bases; J trimming: 8 bases; junction bases outside the gene matches: 8. This CDR3 has 14 residues. The CDR3 sequence: CASSPSWTGGGYTF. The CDR3, as DNA: TGCGCCAGCAGCCCCTCTTGGACAGGGGGAGGCTACACCTTC.

This chain joins TRBV5-1 and TRBJ2-5; maybe TRBD1 (6 bases). The CDR3 extends over 14 amino acids. V was shortened by 4 bases and J by 3 bases, with 13 bases between the two germline ends. Looked up from germline, CDR1 is SGHRS and CDR2 is YFSETQ. The CDR3 region has the DNA TGCGCCAGCAGCCCCTCGACAGGAAAAGAGACCCAGTACTTC. Translation: CASSPSTGKETQYF.

V gene TRBV6-5 combines with J gene TRBJ1-1; D is possibly TRBD1 (5 bases). CDR3 length equals 14 residues. Germline V lookup: CDR1 MNHEY, CDR2 SVGAGI. The V end lost 6 bases, the J end lost 3 bases, and 14 bases lay between the germline ends. CDR3 loop: CASSTRVLDTEAFF. CDR3 sequence (DNA): TGTGCCAGCAGCACCAGGGTTTTGGACACTGAAGCTTTCTTT.

The chain recombines TRBV9 with TRBJ1-6; tentatively, D is TRBD1 (6 bases). The CDR3 has 14 amino acids. The germline gives CDR1 SGDLS, CDR2 YYNGEE. Between the trimmed V and J ends, which lost 7 bases and 10 bases, there was a span of 18 bases. CDR3 sequence reads: CASSPRAGDSPLHF. Here the CDR3 DNA reads TGTGCCAGCTCTCCCCGGGCAGGGGACTCACCCCTCCACTTT.

This chain connects TRBV2 to TRBJ2-3; 7 nucleotides match TRBD2. There are 19 residues in the CDR3. Trimming cost V 4 bases and J 3 bases; bases outside gene matches: 19. Germline lookup yields CDR1 SNHLY and CDR2 FYNNEI. The CDR3 reads CASSGTGPAGDAWTDTQYF. CDR3 sequence (DNA): TGTGCCAGCAGTGGGACCGGACCTGCGGGAGATGCCTGGACAGATACGCAGTATTTT.

V is TRBV13 and J is TRBJ1-2; 8 positions agree with TRBD1. This CDR3 comprises 14 residues. CDR1 PRHDT and CDR2 FYEKMQ come from the germline V gene (reference sequence). With V trimmed by 5 bases and J by 2 bases, 4 bases remained unmatched. The CDR3: CASSPRQGNYGYTF. Here the CDR3 DNA reads TGTGCCAGCAGCCCCAGACAGGGGAACTATGGCTACACCTTC. Combining the CDR3 with reference TRBV13 and TRBJ1-2 gives the whole variable domain AAGVIQSPRHLIKEKRETATLKCYPIPRHDTVYWYQQGPGQDPQFLISFYEKMQSDKGSIPDRFSAQQFSDYHSELNMSSLELGDSALYFCASSPRQGNYGYTFGSGTRLTVV.

The chain joins TRBV7-8 to TRBJ2-7, with 7 bases matching TRBD1. Germline loops: CDR1 SGHVS, CDR2 FQNEAQ. The length of the CDR3 is 14 residues. V gave up 5 bases and J gave up 5 bases; unmatched junction bases: 9. Here the CDR3 DNA reads TGTGCCAGCAGCCTCGACAGGGTGTCCCACGAGCAGTACTTC. Protein sequence: CASSLDRVSHEQYF.

This chain uses TRBV2 with TRBJ2-7, with 7 bases lining up with TRBD1. Germline V CDR1 and CDR2: SNHLY, FYNNEI. V shed 8 bases, J shed 0 bases, and the junction held 7 bases outside the gene matches. CDR3 size: 14 residues. CDR3 sequence: CASLKRDSSYEQYV. In nucleotides, the CDR3 is TGTGCCAGCCTTAAACGGGACAGCTCCTACGAGCAGTACGTC.

This clone has a handful of counts. The chain uses TRBV20-1 and TRBJ2-7; D is unclear. Germline-derived CDR1 and CDR2 are DFQATT and SNEGSKA (reference sequence). Trimming took 7 bases from V and 5 from J, leaving 3 bases between them. The CDR3 is 8 residues long. CDR3 loop: CSDNEQYV. The CDR3 DNA sequence: TGCAGTGACAACGAGCAGTACGTC.

This clone was seen only a few times. The chain has TRBV5-1 and TRBJ1-1; D is perhaps TRBD1 (6 bases). From germline, CDR1 is SGHRS and CDR2 YFSETQ. Between the trimmed V and J ends, which lost 1 base and 5 bases, there was a span of 12 bases. The CDR3 totals 14 residues. The CDR3, as DNA: TGCGCCAGCAGCTTGCGGGCGAGGGGGACTGAAGCTTTCTTT. Translating it yields CASSLRARGTEAFF.

The chain couples TRBV12-3 or TRBV12-4 to TRBJ1-6; D ambiguous. CDR3 length: 12 residues. Trimming stripped 5 bases from V and 7 bases from J, with 6 bases between. CDR3 region: CASSAHNSPLHF. The CDR3 bases are TGTGCCAGCAGTGCGCACAATTCACCCCTCCACTTT.

The V call is TRBV7-9, the J call TRBJ1-4; no definite D call. Deletions cut 1 base from V and 3 bases from J, with 12 bases between. Germline assignment: CDR1 SEHNR and CDR2 FQNEAQ (reference sequence). This CDR3 is built from 16 residues. CDR3 amino acids: CASSLVHGGANEKLFF. Here the CDR3 DNA reads TGTGCCAGCAGCTTAGTCCATGGAGGAGCTAATGAAAAACTGTTTTTT.

Details on this clone: A clone one base away is much larger, so this may be a read error. This rearrangement joins TRBV7-9 to TRBJ1-5; 10 nucleotides agree with TRBD1. In germline, CDR1 is SEHNR, CDR2 FQNEAQ (reference sequence). Trimming cost V 5 bases and J 4 bases; bases outside gene matches: 2. The CDR3 runs 14 residues. The CDR3 here is CASSRGQGNQPQHF. The CDR3 DNA reads as TGTGCCAGCAGCCGGGGACAGGGGAATCAGCCCCAGCATTTT.

The chain recombines TRBV7-3 with TRBJ2-3; 11 positions agree with TRBD2. The CDR3 covers 17 residues. CDR1 is SGHTA, CDR2 FQGTGA, per germline. Trimming at V came to 3 bases and at J to 7 bases, leaving 12 bases not matched to a gene. The CDR3 loop is CASSFAPLAGGVNTQYF. The CDR3 region has the DNA TGTGCCAGCAGCTTCGCACCTTTAGCGGGAGGGGTAAATACGCAGTATTTT.

This clone was found once. The V gene is TRBV5-6, the J gene TRBJ2-2; the D gene is possibly TRBD2 (5 bases). The V end was cut by 4 bases, the J end by 4 bases, with 17 bases between. In germline, CDR1 is SGHDT, CDR2 YYEEEE. CDR3 length: 16 amino acids. The CDR3 DNA follows: TGTGCCAGCAGCCCAGGACTGAGCGCGGGCACCGGGGAGCTGTTTTTT. Amino acids: CASSPGLSAGTGELFF. Using reference TRBV5-6 and TRBJ2-2 for the parts outside the CDR3, the full variable domain is DAGVTQSPTHLIKTRGQQVTLRCSPKSGHDTVSWYQQALGQGPQFIFQYYEEEERQRGNFPDRFSGHQFPNYSSELNVNALLLGDSALYLCASSPGLSAGTGELFFGEGSRLTVL.

The chain uses TRBV6-5 and TRBJ2-1; 11 nucleotides agree with TRBD2. This CDR3 comprises 16 residues. Germline loops: CDR1 MNHEY, CDR2 SVGAGI. Trimming at V came to 0 bases and at J to 9 bases, leaving 7 bases not matched to a gene. In nucleotides, the CDR3 is TGTGCCAGCAGTTACTCGTTAGCGGGGGGGCCGGGTGAGCAGTTCTTC. Its translation is CASSYSLAGGPGEQFF.

The chain carries TRBV19 and TRBJ1-2; perhaps TRBD1 as D (5 bases). CDR1 and CDR2 from the germline V gene are LNHDA and SQIVND (reference sequence). The CDR3 is 13 residues long. V lost 6 bases and J lost 8, with 16 bases in between. Here the CDR3 DNA reads TGTGCCAGTAGGCTACAGGAGTTAGACGGCTACACCTTC. It codes for CASRLQELDGYTF.

The chain is built from TRBV2 and TRBJ2-7; TRBD1 matches at 10 bases. The CDR3 has 14 amino acids. The germline V gene has CDR1 SNHLY and CDR2 FYNNEI. V lost 11 bases, J lost 0 bases, and 7 bases stayed unmatched. The CDR3: CAWAGTGVSYEQYF. In nucleotides, the CDR3 is TGTGCCTGGGCCGGGACAGGGGTCTCCTACGAGCAGTACTTC.

The chain is built from TRBV7-9 and TRBJ1-4; 9 bases agree with TRBD1. Looked up from germline, CDR1 is SEHNR and CDR2 is FQNEAQ (reference sequence). The CDR3 spans 15 residues. Losses at the gene ends were 5 bases for V and 5 bases for J; bases not matched to a gene: 6. The CDR3 nucleotides read TGTGCCAGCAGCCAAACCGGGACAGGGAATGAAAAACTGTTTTTT. This translates into CASSQTGTGNEKLFF.

V and J are TRBV7-9 and TRBJ1-2, with D perhaps TRBD1 (5 bases). The length of the CDR3 is 15 residues. Trimming removed 0 bases from V and 7 bases from J, with 15 bases in between. In germline, CDR1 is SEHNR, CDR2 FQNEAQ (reference sequence). This chain's CDR3 is CASSLALGRGGGYTF. The CDR3 bases are TGTGCCAGCAGCTTAGCTCTCGGTAGGGGAGGTGGCTACACCTTC.

The rearrangement links TRBV7-8 to TRBJ2-4; D perhaps matches TRBD1 (6 bases). Germline CDR1 and CDR2: SGHVS and FQNEAQ. V was pared by 1 base and J by 1 base, with 8 bases between. The CDR3 runs 15 residues. Written as DNA, the CDR3 is TGTGCCAGCAGCTTAGGTCAGGGGGCCAAAAACATTCAGTACTTC. Its translation is CASSLGQGAKNIQYF.

V usage is TRBV27 and J usage is TRBJ1-5, with D perhaps TRBD1 (5 bases). Germline CDR1 MNHEY, CDR2 SMNVEV (reference sequence). The CDR3 length is 15 residues. V lost 2 bases to trimming and J lost 7 bases, with 15 bases between them. CDR3 loop: CASSLNALQGQPQHF. The CDR3 DNA is TGTGCCAGCAGTTTAAACGCCCTTCAGGGACAGCCCCAGCATTTT.

The sample holds one count of this clone. The chain uses TRBV5-1 and TRBJ1-2; 7 nucleotides line up with TRBD1. Losses at the gene ends were 0 bases for V and 3 bases for J; bases not matched to a gene: 8. Germline V gene sequence: CDR1 SGHRS, CDR2 YFSETQ. This CDR3 region has 16 residues. The CDR3 DNA follows: TGCGCCAGCAGCTTGGAGATCGGACAGGATTACTATGGCTACACCTTC. It specifies CASSLEIGQDYYGYTF.